This TCR beta chain is from a study of tumor-infiltrating lymphocytes in primary liver carcinoma. Study observations and caveats: Because the samples were bulk unsorted, the study did not compare CD4+ and CD8+ repertoires.

Notes on this clonotype: Antigen: not known.

A primer matching the constant region was used to make TCR beta cDNA from approximately 0.45 ug of total RNA. Modified slightly, ARM-PCR produced TCR beta libraries over three nested multiplex PCR rounds. TRBV1-TRBV30 forward primers and a C-beta reverse primer were used in the first two PCR rounds, which each ran for approximately 11 cycles. TCRdb reanalysed the multiplex PCR reads using MiXCR and keeps one entry per CDR3 protein. The repertoire holds 300,000 to 350,000 distinct CDR3 sequences, with 65% as singletons. Germline V gives CDR1 ENHRY, CDR2 SYGVKD. V shed 6 bases and J 2 bases; nucleotides not matched to a gene: 15. The CDR3 covers 18 residues. Germline DNA was also extracted, and blood RNA derived from unsorted whole blood.

This TCR derives from a man aged 40-55 years with primary liver carcinoma and hepatitis B virus infection. The material sequenced was peripheral blood. The genes are TRBV10-3 and TRBJ2-2; 7 bases map to TRBD2. The CDR3 nucleotides are TGTGCCATCAGCCATCAAGGGACTAACGGGCCTAACACCGGGGAGCTGTTTTTT. Its protein is CAISHQGTNGPNTGELFF.